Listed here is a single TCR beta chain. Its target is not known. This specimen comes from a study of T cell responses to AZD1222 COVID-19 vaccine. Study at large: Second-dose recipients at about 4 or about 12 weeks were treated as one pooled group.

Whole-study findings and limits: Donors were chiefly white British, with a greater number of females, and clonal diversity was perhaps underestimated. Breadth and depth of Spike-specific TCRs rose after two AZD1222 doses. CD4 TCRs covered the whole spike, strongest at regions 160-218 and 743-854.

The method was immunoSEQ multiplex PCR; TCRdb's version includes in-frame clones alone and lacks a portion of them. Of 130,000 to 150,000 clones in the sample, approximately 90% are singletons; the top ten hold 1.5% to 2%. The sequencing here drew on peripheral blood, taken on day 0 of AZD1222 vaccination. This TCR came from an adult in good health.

The CDR3 sequence is CASSLGGGYSPLHF. CDR3 DNA: TGTGCCAGCAGCTTAGGTGGGGGCTATTCACCCCTCCACTTT. The rearrangement links TRBV7-9 to TRBJ1-6; perhaps TRBD1 as D (6 bases). The CDR3 contains 14 residues. V was pared by 1 base and J by 8 bases, with 9 bases between. Germline CDR1 is SEHNR and CDR2 is FQNEAQ (reference sequence).